This entry is about one T cell receptor beta chain. The antigen remains undetermined. UMIs were included in TCR beta cDNA generated by 5'RACE template switching. With the 5' RACE reads reprocessed, TCRdb shows one record per CDR3 protein and no DNA. The sample has about 460,000 distinct CDR3 sequences. The data belong to a study of T cells expressing NK-cell markers. Study at large: It was from sorted CD3+CD56+NKG2C+, CD3+CD56+NKG2C- and CD3+CD56-NKG2C+ T cells that TCR beta repertoires came.

Notes on the study in general: It remained uncertain whether the expanded NKG2C+ T cell clones were specific for HCMV antigens. CD8+ T cells in roughly six donors included dominant NKG2C+ clonotypes at roughly 1.0-8%.

Sequenced input: blood T cells: a sorted CD56 or NKG2C T cell subset, CD4+ or CD8+ T cells, or bulk PBMC T cells (not recorded which). The sequence derives from a woman aged 45-65 years in good health.

CDR3 in amino acids: CAISEQRESELYF. The chain carries TRBV10-3 and TRBJ2-5; TCRdb designates TRBD2, a call that cannot be tested without DNA. CDR1 is ENHRY and CDR2 is SYGVKD in the germline V gene. The CDR3 has 13 amino acids.